This T cell receptor (beta chain) originates from a study of blood T cell repertoires in COVID-19. Study as a whole: Samples taken during acute and convalescent COVID-19 were collected in the United States, Italy and Spain. PBMCs, B-cell-depleted T cells, or T cells were the source of the cDNA or gDNA that made up the material.

Clones were sequenced by immunoSEQ multiplex PCR, and TCRdb holds only the in-frame ones, with some missing. The table lists some 80,000 clones, 85% of them singletons. Seattle's cohort entered during active infection and was followed longitudinally. The sample holds a few counts of this clone. The CDR3 sequence is 16 residues long. CDR1 SQVTM and CDR2 ANQGSEA come from the germline V gene. J was trimmed by 6 bases and V by 5 bases; bases with no gene match: 15. The source is a man in his 60s with COVID-19, enrolled during active disease. This chain connects TRBV29-1 to TRBJ2-2; TRBD1 agrees at 7 bases. Sequencing was done on a sample of peripheral blood. CDR3 sequence reads: CSVPKKTGEMAGELFF. CDR3 sequence (DNA): TGCAGCGTTCCTAAAAAAACAGGGGAGATGGCCGGGGAGCTGTTTTTT.